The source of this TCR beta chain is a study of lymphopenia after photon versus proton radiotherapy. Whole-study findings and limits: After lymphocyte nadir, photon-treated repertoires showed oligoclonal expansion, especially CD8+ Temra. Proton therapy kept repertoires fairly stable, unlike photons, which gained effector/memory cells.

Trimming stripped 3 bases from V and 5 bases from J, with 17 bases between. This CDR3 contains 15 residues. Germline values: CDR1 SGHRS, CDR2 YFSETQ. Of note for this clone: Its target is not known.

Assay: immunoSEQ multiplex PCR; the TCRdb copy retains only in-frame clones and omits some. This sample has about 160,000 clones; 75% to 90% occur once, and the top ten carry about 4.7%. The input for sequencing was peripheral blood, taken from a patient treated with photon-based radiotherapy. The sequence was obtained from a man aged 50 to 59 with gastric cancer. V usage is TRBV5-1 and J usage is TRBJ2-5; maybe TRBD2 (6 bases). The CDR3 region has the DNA TGCGCCAGCAGCTGGGGGGTGGGACCCGAGGAGACCCAGTACTTC. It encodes CASSWGVGPEETQYF.